One sample yielded the 21 T cell receptor beta chains listed below, sequenced in a study of T-cell reconstitution after alpha-beta-depleted transplantation in children. Unique molecular identifiers were used to barcode this TCRbeta library. Using its own MiXCR run on the PCR reads, TCRdb lists one record per CDR3 protein. The profile shows around 480,000 distinct CDR3 sequences, approximately 32% of them singletons. This specimen consisted of PBMCs from the stem cell graft donor, obtained from the stem cell graft. These receptors came from a human donor who donated a stem cell graft to a child with aplastic anemia.

This clonotype has a count of ten or more. This chain uses TRBV10-3 with TRBJ2-6; 8 nucleotides match TRBD2. This CDR3 spans 16 amino acids. With 2 bases clipped from V and 0 bases from J, the junction kept 0 bases outside the gene matches. CDR1 and CDR2 (germline): ENHRY, SYGVKD. The CDR3 loop reads CAISESGSSGANVLTF. The DNA for the CDR3 is TGTGCCATCAGTGAGAGCGGGAGCTCTGGGGCCAACGTCCTGACTTTC.

This clonotype appeared once. V usage is TRBV29-1 and J usage is TRBJ2-1; 10 nucleotides agree with TRBD2. This CDR3 has 13 amino acids. V lost 4 bases to trimming and J lost 10 bases; unmatched junction nucleotides: 7. The germline gives CDR1 SQVTM, CDR2 ANQGSEA. The CDR3 loop reads CSVALAGVLEQFF. CDR3 sequence (DNA): TGCAGCGTTGCCCTAGCGGGAGTCTTGGAGCAGTTCTTC.

This chain links TRBV20-1 with TRBJ1-1; tentatively, D is TRBD1 (6 bases). The CDR3 runs to 15 residues. Per germline, CDR1 DFQATT and CDR2 SNEGSKA (reference sequence). V lost 0 bases, J lost 1 base, and 12 bases lay in between. DNA for the CDR3: TGCAGTGCTAGAGATCTGGACAGTTCGAACACTGAAGCTTTCTTT. It yields the protein CSARDLDSSNTEAFF.

V and J are TRBV19 and TRBJ1-5; TRBD1 agrees at 11 bases. Germline assignment: CDR1 LNHDA and CDR2 SQIVND (reference sequence). With V trimmed by 9 bases and J by 7 bases, 5 bases remained unmatched. This CDR3 is 13 amino acids long. CDR3 region: CASSGQGAQPQHF. The CDR3 nucleotides read TGTGCCAGCTCCGGACAGGGGGCACAGCCCCAGCATTTT. The entire variable domain, with the rest obtained from reference TRBV19 and TRBJ1-5, is as follows: DGGITQSPKYLFRKEGQNVTLSCEQNLNHDAMYWYRQDPGQGLRLIYYSQIVNDFQKGDIAEGYSVSREKKESFPLTVTSAQKNPTAFYLCASSGQGAQPQHFGDGTRLSIL.

The V call is TRBV20-1, the J call TRBJ1-1, with a tentative D call TRBD1 (5 bases). Germline V gives CDR1 DFQATT, CDR2 SNEGSKA (reference sequence). The CDR3 consists of 15 residues. Trimming removed 3 bases at V and 5 bases at J, with 19 bases between. For the CDR3, the DNA is TGCAGTGCTAGGGGGGGTGAGCGGGGAACGACTGAAGCTTTCTTT. Translating gives CSARGGERGTTEAFF.

This clonotype was picked up a small number of times. The chain is built from TRBV20-1 and TRBJ2-7; 9 bases match TRBD2. The CDR3 sequence is 15 residues long. CDR1 and CDR2 (germline): DFQATT, SNEGSKA (reference sequence). Trimming cost V 3 bases and J 5 bases; bases outside gene matches: 11. The CDR3 spells CSASGSGSFRDEQYF. Written as DNA, the CDR3 is TGCAGTGCTAGTGGTAGCGGGAGTTTCAGAGACGAGCAGTACTTC.

The table lists this clonotype with a few counts. The chain is built from TRBV25-1 and TRBJ2-7, with 9 bases that match TRBD1. The CDR3 sequence is 16 residues long. Looked up from germline, CDR1 is MGHDK and CDR2 is SYGVNS. Losses at the gene ends were 2 bases for V and 3 bases for J; bases not matched to a gene: 8. The CDR3: CASSEGAGTGYYEQYF. In DNA, the CDR3 is TGTGCCAGCAGTGAAGGGGCCGGGACAGGGTACTACGAGCAGTACTTC.

The genes are TRBV12-3 or TRBV12-4 and TRBJ1-1; weak D call: TRBD1 (5 bases). The CDR3 consists of 15 residues. With 0 bases removed from V and 4 bases from J, the gap between germline ends came to 12 bases. Written as DNA, the CDR3 is TGTGCCAGCAGTTTAGCGCCGGGTACAGGCACTGAAGCTTTCTTT. It is translated as CASSLAPGTGTEAFF.

The V call is TRBV7-2, the J call TRBJ2-1; 11 bases align to TRBD2. The ends lost 1 base at V and 2 bases at J; junction bases unmatched: 4. The CDR3 runs to 17 residues. Germline loops: CDR1 SGHTA, CDR2 FQGNSA. The CDR3 DNA sequence: TGTGCCAGCAGCTTAGGCAGACTAGCGGGACCCTACAATGAGCAGTTCTTC. This translates into CASSLGRLAGPYNEQFF. The full variable domain, with the rest looked up from reference TRBV7-2 and TRBJ2-1, is GAGVSQSPSNKVTEKGKDVELRCDPISGHTALYWYRQSLGQGLEFLIYFQGNSAPDKSGLPSDRFSAERTGGSVSTLTIQRTQQEDSAVYLCASSLGRLAGPYNEQFFGPGTRLTVL.

The sample holds a few counts of this clonotype. The chain combines TRBV5-6 with TRBJ2-5; possibly TRBD1 for D (6 bases). The V end lost 3 bases, the J end lost 3 bases, and 15 bases lay between the germline ends. The CDR3 consists of 15 residues. The germline V gene has CDR1 SGHDT and CDR2 YYEEEE. Here the CDR3 DNA reads TGTGCCAGCAGCTACCGGGGACAAGTTAAAGAGACCCAGTACTTC. This codes for CASSYRGQVKETQYF.

This clonotype came up a few times. The V gene is TRBV29-1, the J gene TRBJ2-1; TRBD2 might be the D (6 bases). Trimming stripped 7 bases from V and 0 bases from J, with 13 bases between. The germline gives CDR1 SQVTM, CDR2 ANQGSEA. The CDR3 covers 14 residues. The CDR3 here is CSGRRESSYNEQFF. CDR3 nucleotide sequence: TGCAGCGGACGCCGGGAGAGCTCCTACAATGAGCAGTTCTTC.

This clonotype was observed a few times. The chain employs TRBV12-3 or TRBV12-4 and TRBJ1-5, with 9 positions matching TRBD1. V was pared by 1 base and J by 5 bases, with 0 bases of the junction left unmatched. This CDR3 is 14 amino acids long. Here the CDR3 reads CASSLGDRDQPQHF. The CDR3 DNA reads TGTGCCAGCAGTTTAGGGGACAGGGATCAGCCCCAGCATTTT.

The chain combines TRBV28 with TRBJ1-4; no firm D call. Trimming took 7 bases from V and 3 from J, leaving 18 bases between them. Germline CDR1 and CDR2: MDHEN and SYDVKM. The CDR3 extends over 16 amino acids. The CDR3 spells CASTIESGRANEKLFF. Written as DNA, the CDR3 is TGTGCCAGCACAATTGAGTCGGGAAGGGCTAATGAAAAACTGTTTTTT. Full variable domain (rest looked up from reference TRBV28 and TRBJ1-4): DVKVTQSSRYLVKRTGEKVFLECVQDMDHENMFWYRQDPGLGLRLIYFSYDVKMKEKGDIPEGYSVSREKKERFSLILESASTNQTSMYLCASTIESGRANEKLFFGSGTQLSVL.

Concerning this clonotype: Mismatch with germline at one junction end may stem from a read error. The chain has TRBV18 and TRBJ2-3; TRBD2 agrees at 7 bases. This CDR3 spans 17 amino acids. Germline CDR1 KGHSH, CDR2 LQKENI. As DNA, the CDR3 is TGTGCCACCTCACCCCCTGAGGGGACTATCACTGCAGATACGCAGTATTTT. This gives the protein CATSPPEGTITADTQYF.

The sample holds many counts of this clonotype. The rearrangement links TRBV5-1 to TRBJ2-7; TRBD2 might be the D (5 bases). CDR1 and CDR2 from the germline V gene are SGHRS and YFSETQ. Trimming cost V 4 bases and J 5 bases, with 25 bases left between them. This CDR3 region has 17 residues. The chain's CDR3 is CASSVRPSSGGFDEQYF. For the CDR3, the DNA is TGCGCCAGCAGCGTACGGCCCTCGAGCGGCGGTTTTGACGAGCAGTACTTC. The complete variable domain, with remaining parts taken from reference TRBV5-1 and TRBJ2-7, reads KAGVTQTPRYLIKTRGQQVTLSCSPISGHRSVSWYQQTPGQGLQFLFEYFSETQRNKGNFPGRFSGRQFSNSRSEMNVSTLELGDSALYLCASSVRPSSGGFDEQYFGPGTRLTVT.

This clonotype was picked up a small number of times. The J gene is TRBJ2-3, the V gene TRBV19; unclear D gene. Germline V CDR1 and CDR2: LNHDA, SQIVND (reference sequence). The CDR3 runs 14 residues. Trimming removed 3 bases from V and 2 bases from J, with 9 bases in between. CDR3 sequence reads: CASSIRGYTDTQYF. The CDR3 region has the DNA TGTGCCAGTAGTATCCGCGGATACACAGATACGCAGTATTTT.

The chain uses TRBV9 and TRBJ1-2; D not certain. This CDR3 region has 14 residues. In germline, CDR1 is SGDLS, CDR2 YYNGEE. Trimming stripped 0 bases from V and 4 bases from J, with 10 bases between. The CDR3 nucleotides are TGTGCCAGCAGCGTAGCGGTGGCAGGCTATGGCTACACCTTC. Protein sequence: CASSVAVAGYGYTF.

V is TRBV4-3 and J is TRBJ2-5; D not resolved. The CDR3 is made up of 13 amino acids. Trimming pared 1 base from V and 1 base from J, leaving 4 bases between. Germline V gene sequence: CDR1 LGHNA, CDR2 YSLEER. CDR3 sequence (DNA): TGCGCCAGCAGCCAAGGACTCCAAGAGACCCAGTACTTC. It specifies CASSQGLQETQYF.

V is TRBV7-9 and J is TRBJ1-1; weak D call: TRBD1 (6 bases). The germline V and J ends were trimmed by 5 bases and 1 base, with 14 bases remaining between them. CDR1 is SEHNR and CDR2 is FQNEAQ in the germline V gene (reference sequence). The CDR3 runs 15 residues. CDR3 DNA sequence: TGTGCCAGCAGCACTACAGGGATGGCGAACACTGAAGCTTTCTTT. Residues: CASSTTGMANTEAFF.

The rearrangement joins TRBV5-8 to TRBJ2-2; maybe TRBD2 (7 bases). The CDR3 is 15 amino acids. V lost 7 bases, J lost 4 bases, and 17 bases lay in between. Germline V gene sequence: CDR1 SGHTS, CDR2 YDEGEE. CDR3 coding DNA: TGTGCCAGCTTTAGGGGGGGGCCCGTCACCGGGGAGCTGTTTTTT. Encoded protein: CASFRGGPVTGELFF.

In its sample, this clonotype was seen a few times. The chain recombines TRBV12-3 or TRBV12-4 with TRBJ1-6; TRBD1 aligns across 7 bases. Losses at the gene ends were 7 bases for V and 18 bases for J; bases not matched to a gene: 9. The CDR3 length is 11 residues. Here the CDR3 DNA reads TGTGCCAGCACCCAAGGGACAGTGACCCACTTT. It is translated as CASTQGTVTHF.